This T cell receptor (beta chain) was captured by sequencing in a study of CD8+CD57+ T cells in acquired aplastic anemia. Study information: Sorted CD4+ and CD8+ cells yielded DNA averaging about 3.2 ug. General study results and limits: The same twenty-nine CD8+ CDR3 sequences occurred in patients and in controls. Researchers reported that CD8+ Simpson's diversity was not significantly different in patients versus controls.

Genomic DNA provided the template from which TCR beta VDJ and CDR3 profiles were obtained. MiXCR, applied by TCRdb to the reads, yields one record per CDR3 protein. The data show 150,000 to 200,000 distinct CDR3 sequences, with about 64% seen just once and 35% to 55% held by the top ten. Regarding this clonotype: Antigen specificity is unknown.

The sequenced material came from sorted CD4+, CD8+, or CD8+CD57+ T cells (not recorded which) from PBMCs. This sequence was found in a human donor with severe aplastic anemia or a healthy control (not recorded which).

The CDR3 spells CASSQWPEAYNEQFF. As DNA, the CDR3 is TGTGCCAGCAGCCAGTGGCCCGAAGCGTACAATGAGCAGTTCTTC. V usage is TRBV12-3 or TRBV12-4 and J usage is TRBJ2-1; D gene uncertain. V was trimmed by 6 bases and J by 4 bases, leaving 16 bases between them. The CDR3 runs to 15 residues.